Each of the 27 T cell receptor beta chains below was sequenced from the same sample in a study of a mutant IDH1 vaccine in newly diagnosed glioma. Time point: week 47, end of study. The study gave 300 ug of mutant IDH1 20-mer peptide per vaccine dose, with topical imiquimod. Measured with immunoSEQ multiplex PCR; TCRdb has only the in-frame clones, and not every one. The data contain approximately 33,000 clones, 75% of them singletons. Their specific antigens are unknown. The material sequenced was PBMCs, taken from a glioma patient whose treatment included an IDH1 peptide vaccine. Every receptor here comes from a man between 40 and 49 years old with glioma.

The chain recombines TRBV27 with TRBJ1-2, with D perhaps TRBD1 (6 bases). The germline V gene encodes CDR1 MNHEY and CDR2 SMNVEV (reference sequence). V lost 3 bases to trimming and J lost 2 bases, with 16 bases between them. This CDR3 has 16 amino acids. The CDR3 reads CASSFEDKRGNYGYTF. For the CDR3, the DNA is TGTGCCAGCAGTTTTGAGGACAAAAGGGGGAACTATGGCTACACCTTC.

The V and J genes are TRBV7-2 and TRBJ1-4; unclear D gene. Trimming pared 1 base from V and 8 bases from J, leaving 8 bases between. CDR1 is SGHTA, CDR2 FQGNSA, per germline. The CDR3 has 13 amino acids. The CDR3 reads CASSLGAGEKLFF. CDR3 sequence (DNA): TGTGCCAGCAGCTTAGGGGCGGGCGAAAAACTGTTTTTT.

The rearrangement uses TRBV27 and TRBJ2-2; the D gene is possibly TRBD2 (6 bases). This CDR3 has 15 amino acids. V was trimmed by 5 bases and J by 6 bases, leaving 16 bases between them. Germline lookup yields CDR1 MNHEY and CDR2 SMNVEV (reference sequence). DNA for the CDR3: TGTGCCAGCAGTCCTTTAGGGCGGGAAGCCGGGGAGCTGTTTTTT. It specifies CASSPLGREAGELFF.

V gene TRBV11-2 combines with J gene TRBJ2-4; the D gene could be TRBD1 or TRBD2 (7 bases each). The CDR3 contains 13 residues. Trimming cost V 5 bases and J 8 bases, with 13 bases left between them. Germline CDR1 and CDR2: SGHAT and FQNNGV. The CDR3 reads CASSPSGGDIQYF. CDR3 nucleotides: TGTGCCAGCAGCCCCTCAGGGGGGGACATTCAGTACTTC. The entire variable domain, with the rest obtained from reference TRBV11-2 and TRBJ2-4, is as follows: EAGVAQSPRYKIIEKRQSVAFWCNPISGHATLYWYQQILGQGPKLLIQFQNNGVVDDSQLPKDRFSAERLKGVDSTLKIQPAKLEDSAVYLCASSPSGGDIQYFGAGTRLSVL.

The chain uses TRBV27 and TRBJ2-5, with D uncertain. Germline values: CDR1 MNHEY, CDR2 SMNVEV (reference sequence). V gave up 3 bases and J gave up 4 bases, with 27 bases separating them. There are 19 residues in the CDR3. The CDR3: CASSFKHPGPGVSGETQYF. CDR3 nucleotide sequence: TGTGCCAGCAGTTTCAAACACCCCGGGCCGGGTGTTTCTGGAGAGACCCAGTACTTC.

This sequence joins TRBV5-5 and TRBJ1-2; D gene ambiguous. CDR1 and CDR2 (germline): SGHKS, YYEKEE (reference sequence). Trimming stripped 0 bases from V and 7 bases from J, with 13 bases between. The length of the CDR3 is 14 residues. The CDR3 DNA reads as TGTGCCAGCAGCTTGGATTTTCAGATTAGTGGCTACACCTTC. It yields the protein CASSLDFQISGYTF.

This clone was seen a few times. CDR3 nucleotide sequence: TGTGCCAGCACTACGGACGGCTATTACACTGAAGCTTTCTTT. The encoded protein is CASTTDGYYTEAFF. The chain joins TRBV13 to TRBJ1-1; no firm D call. The length of the CDR3 is 14 residues. Trimming took 7 bases from V and 3 from J, leaving 15 bases between them. CDR1 PRHDT and CDR2 FYEKMQ come from the germline V gene (reference sequence).

This chain uses TRBV5-1 with TRBJ2-7; TRBD2 is a possible D gene (5 bases). Germline V gene sequence: CDR1 SGHRS, CDR2 YFSETQ. The CDR3 runs to 16 residues. V was clipped by 3 bases and J by 2 bases, with 18 bases between them. CDR3 in DNA: TGCGCCAGCAGCTCGCTATCCACGGGAAACACCTACGAGCAGTACTTC. It codes for CASSSLSTGNTYEQYF.

This clone occurred once. The rearrangement uses TRBV29-1 and TRBJ1-2; 9 bases line up with TRBD1. J was trimmed by 4 bases and V by 7 bases; bases with no gene match: 7. Germline CDR1 reads SQVTM; CDR2 reads ANQGSEA. This CDR3 is built from 13 residues. The CDR3, as DNA: TGCAGCGCTTCCAGGACAGGGGCCTATGGCTACACCTTC. This translates into CSASRTGAYGYTF.

This clone was detected a few times. The V gene is TRBV27, the J gene TRBJ1-4, with 7 bases fitting TRBD1. From germline, CDR1 is MNHEY and CDR2 SMNVEV (reference sequence). V dropped 5 bases and J dropped 5; count of bases not matched to a gene: 5. The CDR3 covers 14 residues. CDR3 nucleotide sequence: TGTGCCAGCAGTCGCGGGACAGTAAATGAAAAACTGTTTTTT. This gives the protein CASSRGTVNEKLFF.

V usage is TRBV7-9 and J usage is TRBJ2-5, with D perhaps TRBD1 or TRBD2 (5 bases each). CDR1 is SEHNR and CDR2 is FQNEAQ in the germline V gene (reference sequence). The V end lost 5 bases, the J end lost 5 bases, and 18 bases lay between the germline ends. The CDR3 is 15 residues long. The CDR3 here is CASSHYQGTAETQYF. The CDR3 DNA reads TGTGCCAGCAGCCACTATCAAGGGACGGCGGAGACCCAGTACTTC.

V and J are TRBV7-9 and TRBJ2-7; D is possibly TRBD1 (6 bases). The germline V and J ends were trimmed by 5 bases and 0 bases, with 14 bases remaining between them. Germline V gene lookup returns CDR1 SEHNR and CDR2 FQNEAQ (reference sequence). The length of the CDR3 is 15 residues. The CDR3 DNA reads TGTGCCAGCAGCCCGACAGGTTATGTCTCCTACGAGCAGTACGTC. Translated: CASSPTGYVSYEQYV.

The rearrangement links TRBV11-2 to TRBJ2-1; possibly TRBD2 for D (6 bases). CDR3 length equals 16 residues. In germline, CDR1 is SGHAT, CDR2 FQNNGV. The V gene lost 4 bases and the J gene lost 9 bases, with 22 bases spanning the gap. The CDR3 DNA reads as TGTGCCAGCAGCTCAGCGGGCGGACAACCTGGTAGTGAGCAGTTCTTC. Translation gives CASSSAGGQPGSEQFF.

The J gene is TRBJ1-4, the V gene TRBV6-1; TRBD1 matches 9 bases. The CDR3 consists of 14 residues. Germline V gene lookup returns CDR1 MNHNS and CDR2 SASEGT. With V trimmed by 6 bases and J by 4 bases, 3 bases remained unmatched. The CDR3: CASSPGQGNEKLFF. The CDR3 DNA reads TGTGCCAGCAGCCCGGGACAGGGTAATGAAAAACTGTTTTTT.

The count of this clone is one. The chain combines TRBV6-5 with TRBJ1-6; no clear D. The ends were cut back, 7 bases at V and 10 bases at J, with 11 bases in the middle. The CDR3 extends over 12 amino acids. The germline V gene has CDR1 MNHEY and CDR2 SVGAGI. The CDR3 DNA reads as TGTGCCAGCACTACCTCCGGATCACCCCTCCACTTT. Its translation is CASTTSGSPLHF.

The V gene is TRBV11-3, the J gene TRBJ2-1, with 7 positions matching TRBD2. This CDR3 has 16 residues. J lost 6 bases, V lost 1 base, and 9 bases had no gene match. Germline V lookup: CDR1 SGHNT, CDR2 YENEEA. The CDR3 DNA follows: TGTGCCAGCAGCTTAGGATGGCTAGCGGTCGCCAATGAGCAGTTCTTC. Translation: CASSLGWLAVANEQFF.

A note on this clone: Mismatch with germline at one junction end may stem from a read error. This chain joins TRBV7-9 and TRBJ1-2; D call uncertain. From germline, CDR1 is SEHNR and CDR2 FQNEAQ (reference sequence). The CDR3 is 12 residues long. The CDR3 region is CASSLENFGYTF. The CDR3 nucleotides read TGTGCCAGCAGCTTAGAGAACTTTGGCTACACCTTC.

J is TRBJ2-3 and V is TRBV7-2; the D is unclear. Germline CDR1 is SGHTA and CDR2 is FQGNSA. Trimming left V 4 bases short and J 6 bases short, with 8 bases between. CDR3 length: 12 residues. The CDR3 DNA sequence: TGTGCCAGCAGCTCACGACCTGATACGCAGTATTTT. Its protein is CASSSRPDTQYF.

The chain has TRBV28 and TRBJ2-5; 7 bases map to TRBD1. V gave up 5 bases and J gave up 5 bases; unmatched junction bases: 11. The CDR3 is 15 residues long. Germline V CDR1 and CDR2: MDHEN, SYDVKM. The CDR3 loop reads CASSTRTGPFETQYF. CDR3 coding DNA: TGTGCCAGCAGTACCCGGACAGGACCATTCGAGACCCAGTACTTC.

This chain uses TRBV5-6 with TRBJ2-3, with a weak D call TRBD2 (5 bases). CDR3 size: 15 residues. Germline CDR1 is SGHDT and CDR2 is YYEEEE. V was trimmed by 1 base and J by 1 base, leaving 10 bases between them. The CDR3, as DNA: TGTGCCAGCAGCTTGAAGCGGATAGGCACAGATACGCAGTATTTT. This codes for CASSLKRIGTDTQYF.

This rearrangement joins TRBV7-2 to TRBJ1-1; 7 positions agree with TRBD1. V lost 2 bases and J lost 1; bases outside the gene matches: 7. This CDR3 contains 16 residues. The germline gives CDR1 SGHTA, CDR2 FQGNSA. CDR3 coding DNA: TGTGCCAGCAGCTTACGGCAGGGGGTCCCGAACACTGAAGCTTTCTTT. Translated: CASSLRQGVPNTEAFF.

The chain has TRBV7-2 and TRBJ2-3; D unresolved. Between the trimmed V and J ends, which lost 4 bases and 5 bases, there was a span of 13 bases. The CDR3 has 14 amino acids. CDR1 and CDR2 (germline): SGHTA, FQGNSA. CDR3 protein: CASSSVNGRDTQYF. The CDR3 bases are TGTGCCAGCAGCTCTGTAAATGGGCGAGATACGCAGTATTTT. The full variable domain, with the rest looked up from reference TRBV7-2 and TRBJ2-3, is GAGVSQSPSNKVTEKGKDVELRCDPISGHTALYWYRQSLGQGLEFLIYFQGNSAPDKSGLPSDRFSAERTGGSVSTLTIQRTQQEDSAVYLCASSSVNGRDTQYFGPGTRLTVL.

The J gene is TRBJ1-1, the V gene TRBV7-6; tentatively, D is TRBD1 (5 bases). The CDR3 spans 16 residues. In germline, CDR1 is SGHVS, CDR2 FNYEAQ. V lost 5 bases, J lost 7 bases, and 23 bases lay in between. The CDR3 nucleotides are TGTGCCAGCAGCCGATTGGTAGGGACTGGCGGTAGTGAAGCTTTCTTT. It encodes CASSRLVGTGGSEAFF. Drawing the rest from reference TRBV7-6 and TRBJ1-1, the complete variable domain is GAGVSQSPRYKVTKRGQDVALRCDPISGHVSLYWYRQALGQGPEFLTYFNYEAQQDKSGLPNDRFSAERPEGSISTLTIQRTEQRDSAMYRCASSRLVGTGGSEAFFGQGTRLTVV.

This chain connects TRBV6-4 to TRBJ2-1; possible D gene TRBD1, 6 bases. The CDR3 consists of 14 residues. Trimming left V 3 bases short and J 6 bases short, with 12 bases between. Germline V gives CDR1 MRHNA, CDR2 SNTAGT. The CDR3 DNA reads TGTGCCAGCAGTGATCCGATACAGGGCAATGAGCAGTTCTTC. Its translation is CASSDPIQGNEQFF.

The chain uses TRBV6-1 and TRBJ2-5, with D hard to call. The CDR3 totals 13 residues. Per the germline V gene, CDR1 is MNHNS and CDR2 is SASEGT. Deletions cut 4 bases from V and 5 bases from J, with 11 bases between. The CDR3 sequence is CASSASSAETQYF. The DNA of the CDR3 is TGTGCCAGCAGTGCTAGTAGTGCGGAGACCCAGTACTTC.

The chain combines TRBV29-1 with TRBJ2-5; D gene uncertain. The CDR3 is 13 amino acids. Per germline, CDR1 SQVTM and CDR2 ANQGSEA. Trimming cost V 4 bases and J 2 bases, with 11 bases left between them. The CDR3 is CSVAWTEQETQYF. CDR3 nucleotide sequence: TGCAGCGTTGCATGGACGGAGCAAGAGACCCAGTACTTC.

The chain joins TRBV19 to TRBJ2-5, with TRBD1 identical over 7 bases. Germline-derived CDR1 and CDR2 are LNHDA and SQIVND (reference sequence). The CDR3 sequence is 13 residues long. With V trimmed by 8 bases and J by 2 bases, 5 bases remained unmatched. CDR3 nucleotide sequence: TGTGCCAGTGCACAGGGGTTTCAAGAGACCCAGTACTTC. Encoded protein: CASAQGFQETQYF. Variable domain in full (rest from reference TRBV19 and TRBJ2-5): DGGITQSPKYLFRKEGQNVTLSCEQNLNHDAMYWYRQDPGQGLRLIYYSQIVNDFQKGDIAEGYSVSREKKESFPLTVTSAQKNPTAFYLCASAQGFQETQYFGPGTRLLVL.